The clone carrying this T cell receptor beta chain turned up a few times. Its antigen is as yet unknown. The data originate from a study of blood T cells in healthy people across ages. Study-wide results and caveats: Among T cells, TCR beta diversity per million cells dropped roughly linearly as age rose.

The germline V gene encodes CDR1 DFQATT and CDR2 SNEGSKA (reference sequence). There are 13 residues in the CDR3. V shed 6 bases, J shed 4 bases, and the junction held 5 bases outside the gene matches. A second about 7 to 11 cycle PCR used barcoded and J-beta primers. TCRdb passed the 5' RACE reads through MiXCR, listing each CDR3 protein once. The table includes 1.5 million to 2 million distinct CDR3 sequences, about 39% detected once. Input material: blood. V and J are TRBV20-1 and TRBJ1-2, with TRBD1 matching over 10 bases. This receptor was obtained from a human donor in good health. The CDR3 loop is CSAMTGGPYGYTF. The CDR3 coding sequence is TGCAGTGCCATGACAGGGGGCCCCTATGGCTACACCTTC.